The 27 T cell receptor beta chains below come from one sample, sequenced in a study of cytomegalovirus exposure and HLA in healthy donors (dated by TCRdb to about 2017). Receptor amplification or capture employed the immunoSEQ multiplex PCR assay. For the multiplex PCR, a mixture combining 60 forward primers for TCR Vbeta segments and 13 reverse primers for TCR Jbeta segments was used. TCRdb's version of the immuneACCESS table is confined to in-frame rearrangements and falls short of the full clone set. An unresolved V gene accounts for under half of the shortfall where checked; the remainder is of unknown origin. The sample data list about 110,000 clones, and roughly 79% of these were observed just once. The ten largest make up under 2.5% of the sample. Sequencing was done on a sample of PBMCs. The receptors here all came from a woman aged 30 to 39 in good health and CMV-seronegative.

The chain combines TRBV30 with TRBJ2-5; 8 bases are a match to TRBD1. The CDR3 consists of 11 residues. Germline CDR1 and CDR2: GTSNPN and SVGIG (reference sequence). J lost 5 bases, V lost 7 bases, and 3 bases had no gene match. As DNA, the CDR3 is TGTGCCTTGGGACAGGAGGAGACCCAGTACTTC. This gives the protein CALGQEETQYF.

V is TRBV28 and J is TRBJ2-1; TRBD1 is a possible D gene (6 bases). Trimming cost V 1 base and J 4 bases, with 11 bases left between them. The CDR3 loop spans 15 amino acids. Germline assignment: CDR1 MDHEN and CDR2 SYDVKM. CDR3 DNA sequence: TGTGCCAGCAGTTTATCGCAGGGGATATACAATGAGCAGTTCTTC. Amino acid sequence: CASSLSQGIYNEQFF.

About this clone: The same CDR3 can be traced to other DNA sequences in this sample. This rearrangement joins TRBV9 to TRBJ2-1; 8 nucleotides agree with TRBD2. Trimming cost V 1 base and J 1 base; bases outside gene matches: 1. Germline V lookup: CDR1 SGDLS, CDR2 YYNGEE. The CDR3 is 15 residues long. CDR3 bases: TGTGCCAGCAGCGTAAGCGGGAGTTCCTACAATGAGCAGTTCTTC. It specifies CASSVSGSSYNEQFF.

This clone has a handful of counts. J is TRBJ2-7 and V is TRBV2; TRBD2 agrees at 8 bases. CDR1 is SNHLY, CDR2 FYNNEI, per germline. The CDR3 sequence is 16 residues long. Unmatched junction bases numbered 18, after V lost 11 bases and J lost 3 bases. The CDR3 DNA follows: TGTGCCTGGCCCCGAGTTGCGGGAGGTCCCCACTACGAGCAGTACTTC. Translated: CAWPRVAGGPHYEQYF.

The chain uses TRBV18 and TRBJ2-7; the D gene is possibly TRBD2 (6 bases). Trimming stripped 3 bases from V and 7 bases from J, with 13 bases between. The germline V gene encodes CDR1 KGHSH and CDR2 LQKENI. CDR3 length: 13 residues. The CDR3 reads CASSPSGTPEQYF. DNA of the CDR3: TGTGCCAGCTCACCCTCCGGGACTCCGGAGCAGTACTTC.

This sequence joins TRBV5-1 and TRBJ1-6, with D tentatively TRBD1 (6 bases). The CDR3 sequence is 15 residues long. Trimming took 0 bases from V and 10 from J, leaving 14 bases between them. Germline V CDR1 and CDR2: SGHRS, YFSETQ. In DNA form, the CDR3 reads TGCGCCAGCAGCTTGGATCAGGGGACGGGCTCACCCCTCCACTTT. Translation gives CASSLDQGTGSPLHF.

V and J are TRBV5-1 and TRBJ1-2; 7 bases agree with TRBD1. The CDR3 is 14 residues long. V lost 1 base, J lost 4 bases, and 4 bases stayed unmatched. Looked up from germline, CDR1 is SGHRS and CDR2 is YFSETQ. The CDR3 nucleotides are TGCGCCAGCAGCTTGTCCGGGACAGCCTATGGCTACACCTTC. It codes for CASSLSGTAYGYTF.

The V gene is TRBV10-3, the J gene TRBJ2-2, with TRBD2 matching 11 bases. V gave up 4 bases and J gave up 2 bases; unmatched junction bases: 9. The length of the CDR3 is 18 residues. Germline V gene data show CDR1 as ENHRY and CDR2 as SYGVKD. The CDR3 DNA reads as TGTGCCATCAGTGTCGGTCTAGCGGGAGGAAAAAACACCGGGGAGCTGTTTTTT. It specifies CAISVGLAGGKNTGELFF.

This chain uses TRBV5-4 with TRBJ2-2, with TRBD2 matching 12 bases. The CDR3 is 16 amino acids. The J segment lost 1 base and the V segment lost 4 bases, leaving 2 bases of the junction unmatched. Germline loops: CDR1 SGHNT, CDR2 YYREEE (reference sequence). The CDR3 spells CASSRGLAGNTGELFF. In nucleotides, the CDR3 is TGTGCCAGCAGCCGGGGACTAGCGGGGAACACCGGGGAGCTGTTTTTT.

The gene calls are TRBV5-1 and TRBJ2-3, with TRBD2 as a possible D gene (5 bases). The CDR3 extends over 15 amino acids. Trimming stripped 0 bases from V and 4 bases from J, with 12 bases between. The germline gives CDR1 SGHRS, CDR2 YFSETQ. CDR3 coding DNA: TGCGCCAGCAGCTTGGATCCGGGGAAGGCAGATACGCAGTATTTT. It is translated as CASSLDPGKADTQYF. Drawing the rest from reference TRBV5-1 and TRBJ2-3, the complete variable domain is KAGVTQTPRYLIKTRGQQVTLSCSPISGHRSVSWYQQTPGQGLQFLFEYFSETQRNKGNFPGRFSGRQFSNSRSEMNVSTLELGDSALYLCASSLDPGKADTQYFGPGTRLTVL.

In its sample, this clone was seen once. The chain couples TRBV6-1 to TRBJ2-7; D perhaps matches TRBD1 (6 bases). Germline-derived CDR1 and CDR2 are MNHNS and SASEGT. This CDR3 spans 16 amino acids. Trimming cost V 1 base and J 0 bases, with 13 bases left between them. The CDR3 DNA reads as TGTGCCAGCAGTGAAGTTGGGACACCCAGCTCCTACGAGCAGTACTTC. This codes for CASSEVGTPSSYEQYF.

J is TRBJ2-2 and V is TRBV5-1; 8 bases are a match to TRBD2. V lost 1 base to trimming and J lost 4 bases; unmatched junction nucleotides: 6. Germline values: CDR1 SGHRS, CDR2 YFSETQ. The CDR3 has 16 residues. Here the CDR3 DNA reads TGCGCCAGCAGCTTGAGTTCGGGAGGGGGCACCGGGGAGCTGTTTTTT. This sequence encodes CASSLSSGGGTGELFF.

V is TRBV14 and J is TRBJ2-7; D ambiguous. V was trimmed by 4 bases and J by 2 bases, leaving 9 bases between them. This CDR3 region has 13 residues. Per germline, CDR1 SGHDN and CDR2 FVKESK. The DNA of the CDR3 is TGTGCCAGCAGCCTATCCCTTACCTACGAGCAGTACTTC. This codes for CASSLSLTYEQYF.

The genes are TRBV28 and TRBJ1-1, with a possible D match to TRBD1 (5 bases). The V end lost 6 bases, the J end lost 6 bases, and 17 bases lay between the germline ends. Germline V lookup: CDR1 MDHEN, CDR2 SYDVKM. The CDR3 length is 14 residues. The DNA of the CDR3 is TGTGCCAGCAGCCCCCTGGGGCTTTTCGCTGAAGCTTTCTTT. This translates into CASSPLGLFAEAFF.

The table lists this clone with a count of one. This rearrangement joins TRBV9 to TRBJ2-1; 8 bases fit TRBD2. Looked up from germline, CDR1 is SGDLS and CDR2 is YYNGEE. The CDR3 is 15 residues long. Trimming took 2 bases from V and 7 from J; bases not matched to a gene: 8. Here the CDR3 DNA reads TGTGCCAGCAGCGTGGCCAGCGGGAGTAGTAATGAGCAGTTCTTC. This gives the protein CASSVASGSSNEQFF.

This clone was recorded a few times. This chain connects TRBV5-1 to TRBJ2-2; D call uncertain. Germline V gives CDR1 SGHRS, CDR2 YFSETQ. The CDR3 loop spans 14 amino acids. V lost 1 base to trimming and J lost 4 bases, with 8 bases between them. The CDR3 bases are TGCGCCAGCAGCTTGAGAGATGTCACCGGGGAGCTGTTTTTT. As protein: CASSLRDVTGELFF.

This clone came up once. The chain employs TRBV5-5 and TRBJ2-5; TRBD2 matches at 12 bases. The V segment lost 0 bases and the J segment 7 bases; nucleotides outside the gene matches: 4. Germline CDR1 is SGHKS and CDR2 is YYEKEE (reference sequence). There are 15 residues in the CDR3. CDR3 bases: TGTGCCAGCAGCTTGGGACTAGCGGGAGCTGTGACCCAGTACTTC. This gives the protein CASSLGLAGAVTQYF.

The chain combines TRBV28 with TRBJ2-3; a weak D match, TRBD2 (5 bases). Trimming took off 4 bases at V and 0 bases at J, with 14 bases between the two ends. The CDR3 runs to 16 residues. Germline values: CDR1 MDHEN, CDR2 SYDVKM. The CDR3 spells CASSSTHGGSTDTQYF. In DNA, the CDR3 is TGTGCCAGCAGTTCCACCCATGGCGGGAGCACAGATACGCAGTATTTT.

In DNA form, the CDR3 reads TGCGCCAGCAGCCAAGTAGCGCAACCATCCTACGAGCAGTACTTC. Translated: CASSQVAQPSYEQYF. The chain couples TRBV4-1 to TRBJ2-7; D may be TRBD2 (5 bases). The CDR3 is made up of 15 amino acids. Germline CDR1 MGHRA, CDR2 YSYEKL. The V gene lost 1 base and the J gene lost 1 base, with 11 bases spanning the gap.

The CDR3 sequence is CASSRQGPLDTGELFF. The CDR3 nucleotides are TGTGCCAGCAGCCGACAGGGGCCTCTGGACACCGGGGAGCTGTTTTTT. The J gene is TRBJ2-2, the V gene TRBV5-8; TRBD1 aligns across 8 bases. This CDR3 contains 16 residues. The ends lost 4 bases at V and 3 bases at J; junction bases unmatched: 8. CDR1 is SGHTS, CDR2 YDEGEE, per germline. Complete variable domain (other parts from reference TRBV5-8 and TRBJ2-2): EAGVTQSPTHLIKTRGQQATLRCSPISGHTSVYWYQQALGLGLQFLLWYDEGEERNRGNFPPRFSGRQFPNYSSELNVNALELEDSALYLCASSRQGPLDTGELFFGEGSRLTVL.

This chain uses TRBV11-2 with TRBJ2-1, with unresolved D. Looked up from germline, CDR1 is SGHAT and CDR2 is FQNNGV. CDR3 length equals 13 residues. Trimming cost V 1 base and J 5 bases, with 6 bases left between them. The CDR3 nucleotides are TGTGCCAGCAGCTTAGTTATAAACAATGAGCAGTTCTTC. The encoded protein is CASSLVINNEQFF.

The V gene is TRBV6-1, the J gene TRBJ1-1; D possibly corresponds to TRBD1 (6 bases). Germline CDR1 and CDR2: MNHNS and SASEGT. Trimming cost V 3 bases and J 4 bases, with 12 bases left between them. The CDR3 spans 14 residues. The CDR3 bases are TGTGCCAGCAGTGAGAAGCTCAGGGGCACTGAAGCTTTCTTT. This translates into CASSEKLRGTEAFF.

The V gene is TRBV2, the J gene TRBJ2-3; 9 bases are shared with TRBD2. Germline assignment: CDR1 SNHLY and CDR2 FYNNEI. The V segment lost 4 bases and the J segment 3 bases; nucleotides outside the gene matches: 5. This CDR3 has 15 residues. CDR3 DNA: TGTGCCAGCAGTGGAAAAGGACTAGCGACAGATACGCAGTATTTT. It yields the protein CASSGKGLATDTQYF.

The chain combines TRBV27 with TRBJ2-5; 13 positions agree with TRBD2. The germline V gene has CDR1 MNHEY and CDR2 SMNVEV (reference sequence). The junction had 7 bases not matched to a gene; V was cut back by 5 bases and J by 7 bases. There are 15 residues in the CDR3. The chain's CDR3 is CASSPGLAGVGTQYF. Here the CDR3 DNA reads TGTGCCAGCAGTCCCGGACTAGCGGGAGTTGGGACCCAGTACTTC.

The J gene is TRBJ2-7, the V gene TRBV18; 9 nucleotides line up with TRBD1. Germline CDR1 KGHSH, CDR2 LQKENI. Unmatched junction bases numbered 8, after V lost 2 bases and J lost 6 bases. This CDR3 has 15 residues. The CDR3 DNA follows: TGTGCCAGCTCACCAGTTCCGGGACAGGGATCCGAGCAGTACTTC. It codes for CASSPVPGQGSEQYF.

This chain links TRBV9 with TRBJ2-6; TRBD1 might be the D (6 bases). This CDR3 comprises 17 residues. Germline CDR1 SGDLS, CDR2 YYNGEE. V lost 2 bases to trimming and J lost 4 bases, with 16 bases between them. The CDR3 loop is CASSVSRGEVGANVLTF. The CDR3 coding sequence is TGTGCCAGCAGCGTGAGCAGGGGAGAGGTCGGGGCCAACGTCCTGACTTTC.

This sequence joins TRBV19 and TRBJ2-2; 9 bases are a match to TRBD2. Germline-derived CDR1 and CDR2 are LNHDA and SQIVND (reference sequence). CDR3 size: 14 residues. After removal of 5 bases from V and 2 bases from J, the junction contained 0 bases not matched to a gene. CDR3 amino acids: CASSLAGNTGELFF. CDR3 bases: TGTGCCAGTAGTCTAGCGGGAAACACCGGGGAGCTGTTTTTT.